This T cell receptor beta chain emerged from a study of cytomegalovirus exposure and HLA in healthy donors. Study-wide results and limits: As a later analysis showed, a missense DCLRE1C variant was linked to trimming of TCR beta V- and J-genes. Specificity for CMV antigens was confirmed in vitro for a few of the CMV-associated chains. In presence/absence analyses, roughly uniform sequencing depth across donors was assumed.

Concerning this clone itself: As yet, its antigen is unknown.

CDR1 MDHEN and CDR2 SYDVKM come from the germline V gene. The trim removed 2 bases at V and 8 bases at J, leaving 4 bases unmatched. The CDR3 runs to 13 residues. A multiplex PCR was run with 60 Vbeta primers and 13 Jbeta primers. Sequencing used immunoSEQ multiplex PCR; TCRdb keeps in-frame clones, though not all of them. Seen here are about 110,000 clones, about four fifths observed once, and the top ten hold roughly a fifth. The sequence came from a man aged 25 to 40 in good health and CMV-seropositive. Specimen: PBMCs. The chain is built from TRBV28 and TRBJ2-3, with TRBD2 identical over 7 bases. The CDR3 region is CASSLRGVFTQYF. CDR3 nucleotides: TGTGCCAGCAGTTTACGGGGGGTCTTTACGCAGTATTTT.